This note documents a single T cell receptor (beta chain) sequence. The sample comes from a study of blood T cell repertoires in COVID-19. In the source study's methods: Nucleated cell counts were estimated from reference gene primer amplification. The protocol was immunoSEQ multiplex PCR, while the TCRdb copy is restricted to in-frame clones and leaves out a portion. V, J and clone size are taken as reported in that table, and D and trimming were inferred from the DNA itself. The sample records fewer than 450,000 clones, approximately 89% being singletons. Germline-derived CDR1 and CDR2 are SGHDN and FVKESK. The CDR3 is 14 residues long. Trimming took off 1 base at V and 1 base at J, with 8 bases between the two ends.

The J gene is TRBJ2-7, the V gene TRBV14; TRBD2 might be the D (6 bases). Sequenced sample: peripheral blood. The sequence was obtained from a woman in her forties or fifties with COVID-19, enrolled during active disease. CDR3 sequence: CASSQAGRSYEQYF. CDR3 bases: TGTGCCAGCAGCCAAGCAGGGAGGTCCTACGAGCAGTACTTC.